The clone carrying this T cell receptor beta chain has just a few counts. What it recognizes is unknown. Treatment meaning: randomized to nivolumab then ipilimumab (arm A) or the reverse (arm B). Profiling relied on immunoSEQ multiplex PCR, and the TCRdb table lists in-frame clones only, not all of them. The sample has under 6,500 clones, around 26% seen once; the top ten hold 8.1%. Per the germline V gene, CDR1 is WSHSY and CDR2 is SAAADI. Trimming left V 0 bases short and J 6 bases short, with 6 bases between. The CDR3 has 12 residues. These data are taken from a study of sequential checkpoint blockade in melanoma. General study findings and limits: Patients with week-13 increases in T-cell fraction and clonality benefited about 30 times more often.

The gene calls are TRBV10-2 and TRBJ2-7, with a tentative D call TRBD2 (5 bases). Specimen: tumor tissue (inferred from file names), collected from a patient given nivolumab and ipilimumab in sequence. The TCR sequence derives from a human donor with melanoma. The CDR3 region has the DNA TGCGCCAGCAGTGAGTCCGAGGGCGAGCAGTACTTC. It translates to CASSESEGEQYF.